The present T cell receptor (beta chain) was sequenced within a study of shared clonotypes between healthy human individuals. The study's findings and limits: Incomplete sequencing of sorted subsets was indicated by rarefaction despite large depth. Against clonotypes common to all four donors, non-shared ones had lower generation probabilities.

Authors' data handling: ImmunoSEQ output held junction-only sequences without quality scores, so filtering differed. The protocol was immunoSEQ multiplex PCR, while the TCRdb copy is restricted to in-frame clones and leaves out a portion. V and J calls and clone size are as listed in that table; D and trimming were resolved from the DNA. Counted here are over 2 million clones, 85% to 95% occurring once; the ten biggest clones make up 0.13%. Of note for this clone: Antigen specificity is unknown.

From germline, CDR1 is MNHNY and CDR2 SVGAGI (reference sequence). The CDR3 is 15 amino acids. The V and J ends lost 4 bases and 0 bases respectively, with 10 bases between them. This clonotype was sampled from a man between 18 and 29 years old in good health. The chain uses TRBV6-6 and TRBJ1-5; a weak D match, TRBD1 (5 bases). The sequenced sample was naive CD4+ T cells sorted from blood. Subset meaning: CD45RA+ positively selected. Written as DNA, the CDR3 is TGTGCCAGCAGTTTTGAGGGGACTAGCAATCAGCCCCAGCATTTT. It yields the protein CASSFEGTSNQPQHF.